The clone carrying this T cell receptor (beta chain) was picked up a small number of times. In TCRdb, the RT-PCR reads were re-called with MiXCR into one record per CDR3 protein. The data show 900,000 to 1,000,000 distinct CDR3 sequences, approximately 19% seen once. The ends were cut back, 4 bases at V and 5 bases at J, with 10 bases in the middle. The CDR3 extends over 14 amino acids. Germline V lookup: CDR1 SGHDT, CDR2 YYEEEE. These data originate in a study of patients and donors after allogeneic stem cell transplantation. This sequence was found in a human donor who was either an allogeneic HSCT recipient or a stem cell or donor lymphocyte infusion donor (not recorded which). It is not recorded whose cells these are; they may come from a transplant donor. The sample comprised blood, either unsorted or a sorted T cell fraction (not recorded which). The V gene is TRBV5-6, the J gene TRBJ1-6; D call uncertain. The CDR3 reads CASSLVQNNSPLHF. CDR3 DNA: TGTGCCAGCAGCCTCGTCCAGAATAATTCACCCCTCCACTTT.